This TCR beta chain comes out of a study of CD8+ T cells in alopecia areata (dated by TCRdb to 2016 to 2018). For context, the study as a whole: The treated patients took part in an open-label pilot trial in which moderate-to-severe alopecia areata was treated with oral tofacitinib at 5 to 10 mg twice daily. Tofacitinib was given for 6 to 18 months, followed by 6 months of follow-up off drug to assess delayed response and recurrence. The SALT score, which quantifies the percentage of affected scalp surface area, was used to measure disease severity in treated patients. High-throughput TCRbeta sequencing was used to examine T cell clonal expansion in alopecia areata in both the C3H/HeJ mouse model and human patients. Scalp tissue and sorted CD4+ and CD8+ peripheral blood T cells from patchy and totalis/universalis alopecia areata patients and from healthy controls were covered by human TCRbeta sequencing. Biopsies were taken from tofacitinib-treated patients at baseline and at 4 and 24 weeks of treatment, and a later scalp biopsy was taken in several of the tofacitinib-treated patients. Scalp clonality was compared across normal scalp (n=4), patchy alopecia areata scalp (n=8), and alopecia totalis/universalis scalp (n=8). RNA came from the PAXgene miRNA kit for fixed scalp, the miRNeasy kit for PBMCs, and the RNeasy kit for mouse skin. immunoSEQ multiplex PCR using 35 Vbeta forward primers and 13 Jbeta reverse primers was used to amplify TCRbeta CDR3 regions.

CDR1 and CDR2, per the germline V gene, are SGHAT and FQNNGV. From the cysteine up to the phenylalanine, the CDR3 has a length of 16 residues. The only DNA kept is the CDR3, 48 bases in frame from the first base. The library was obtained by the immunoSEQ multiplex PCR assay. For TCR sequencing, RNA was extracted from every sample and reverse transcribed into cDNA to serve as template. First-strand cDNA was synthesized with SuperScript III using a 2:1 mix of oligo-dT and random hexamers. A synthetic immune receptor repertoire was used to measure amplification bias, and any remaining bias was corrected computationally. As for how the authors treated the data: Raw reads were preprocessed to remove errors, and CDR3 was defined according to IMGT conventions as the region from the conserved cysteine to phenylalanine. Clonality was calculated as 1 minus Shannon entropy normalized by log2 of the number of productive unique TCRs. Whether scalp clones were CD4 or CD8 was inferred by matching scalp TCRbeta sequences against CD4 and CD8 repertoires sorted from blood. In its TCRdb copy, this immuneACCESS table keeps in-frame sequences only and misses some clones. Where compared with another copy, unresolved V genes explain less than half of these, and the others have no known cause. V and J calls and clone size are as listed in that table; D and trimming were resolved from the DNA. Counted in this sample were some 180,000 clones; 53% of them appeared once. Approximately 10% of the sample rests with the top ten.

The sample's time point, from its label and the paper: about 5 months on oral tofacitinib. The treatment or condition label on this specimen signifies: oral pan-JAK inhibitor, 5-10 mg twice daily. From alopecia areata patients, peripheral blood was collected along with lesional scalp punch biopsies. PBMCs were isolated by density centrifugation and stained for CD3, CD4 and CD8, after which CD4+ and CD8+ T cells were sorted on a FACSAria. Study-level results and caveats: Shared TCR sequences between patients were less evident than in mice, which may be partly attributable to HLA diversity in the patient population. Tofacitinib significantly lowered scalp clonality and the number of expanded CD8+ clones among the top 100 scalp clones. Unlike mouse skin, where gammadelta T cells dominate, normal human skin contains resident alphabeta T cells that get sequenced too, which complicates analysis of the scalp TCR repertoire. During tofacitinib treatment, many expanded lesional clones stuck around in both scalp and blood, and this persistence may partly explain why relapse happens after treatment is stopped. Because the treated cohort was small and had just a single nonresponder, larger studies are needed to establish links between baseline CD8+ expansion and response. Compared with normal scalp, lesional scalp, particularly in alopecia totalis/universalis, had higher clonality and more expanded CD8+ clones, which suggests antigenic drive.

In the case of this clone: No cognate antigen has been identified for it. The sample holds no much larger clone one base away, and base qualities are not on file.

The origin of this receptor is a human donor with alopecia areata. This specimen consisted of CD8+ T cells sorted from blood, obtained at week 24, from a patient treated with tofacitinib. Here the chain combines TRBV11-2 and TRBJ2-5, and TRBD2 aligns with 8 junction nucleotides. The end of the DNA aligns better with TRBJ2-7, so the J call may be wrong. The sequenced DNA: TGTGCCAGCAGCTTAGGGAGGTCGGCGGGGGGATACGAGCAGTACTTC. Its protein reads: CASSLGRSAGGYEQYF.